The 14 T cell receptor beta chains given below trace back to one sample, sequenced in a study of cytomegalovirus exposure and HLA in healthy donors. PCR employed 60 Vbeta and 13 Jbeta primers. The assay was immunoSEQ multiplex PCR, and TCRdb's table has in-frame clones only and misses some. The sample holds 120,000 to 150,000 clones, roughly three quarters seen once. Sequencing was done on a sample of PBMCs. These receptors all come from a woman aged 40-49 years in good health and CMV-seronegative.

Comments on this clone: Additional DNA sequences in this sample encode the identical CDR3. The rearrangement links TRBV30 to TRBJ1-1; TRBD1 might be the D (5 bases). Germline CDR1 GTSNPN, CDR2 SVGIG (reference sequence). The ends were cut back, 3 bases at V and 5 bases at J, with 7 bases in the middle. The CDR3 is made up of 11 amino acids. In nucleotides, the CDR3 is TGTGCCTGGAGCCGGGGGACTGAAGCTTTCTTT. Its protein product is CAWSRGTEAFF.

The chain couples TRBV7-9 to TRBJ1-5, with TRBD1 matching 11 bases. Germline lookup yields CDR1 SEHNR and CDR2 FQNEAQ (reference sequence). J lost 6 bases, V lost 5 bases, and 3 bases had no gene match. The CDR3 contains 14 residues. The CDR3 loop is CASSPGTGGQPQHF. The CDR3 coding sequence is TGTGCCAGCAGCCCAGGGACAGGGGGTCAGCCCCAGCATTTT.

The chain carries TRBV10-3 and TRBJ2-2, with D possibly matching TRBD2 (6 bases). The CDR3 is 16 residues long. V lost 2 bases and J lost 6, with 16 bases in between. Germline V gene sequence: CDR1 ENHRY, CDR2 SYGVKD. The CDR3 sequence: CAISEGGNAGAGELFF. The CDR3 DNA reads TGTGCCATCAGTGAGGGAGGGAACGCTGGGGCCGGGGAGCTGTTTTTT.

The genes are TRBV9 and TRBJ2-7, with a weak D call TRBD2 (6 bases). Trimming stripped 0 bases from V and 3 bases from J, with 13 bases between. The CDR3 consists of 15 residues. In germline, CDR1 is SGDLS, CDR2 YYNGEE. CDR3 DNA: TGTGCCAGCAGCGTAGCCCCCGGGAGCGGCTACGAGCAGTACTTC. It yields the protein CASSVAPGSGYEQYF.

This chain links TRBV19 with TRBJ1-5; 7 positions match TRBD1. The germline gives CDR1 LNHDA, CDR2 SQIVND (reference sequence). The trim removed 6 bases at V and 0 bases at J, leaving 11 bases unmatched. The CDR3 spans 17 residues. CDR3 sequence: CASRRSGGKYSNQPQHF. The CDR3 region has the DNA TGTGCCAGTAGACGGTCAGGGGGGAAATATAGCAATCAGCCCCAGCATTTT. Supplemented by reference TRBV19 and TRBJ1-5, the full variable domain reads DGGITQSPKYLFRKEGQNVTLSCEQNLNHDAMYWYRQDPGQGLRLIYYSQIVNDFQKGDIAEGYSVSREKKESFPLTVTSAQKNPTAFYLCASRRSGGKYSNQPQHFGDGTRLSIL.

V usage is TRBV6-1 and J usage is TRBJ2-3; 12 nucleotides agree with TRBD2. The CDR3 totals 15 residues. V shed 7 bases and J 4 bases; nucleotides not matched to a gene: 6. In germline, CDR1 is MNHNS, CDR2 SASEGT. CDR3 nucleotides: TGTGCCAGCACACTAGCGGGGGGCTCCGCAGATACGCAGTATTTT. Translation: CASTLAGGSADTQYF.

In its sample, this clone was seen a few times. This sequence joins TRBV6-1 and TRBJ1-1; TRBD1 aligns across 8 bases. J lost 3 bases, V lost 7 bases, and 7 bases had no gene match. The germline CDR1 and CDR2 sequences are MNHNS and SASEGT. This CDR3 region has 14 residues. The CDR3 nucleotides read TGTGCCAGCAAGCAGGGGGCGGGGTACACTGAAGCTTTCTTT. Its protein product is CASKQGAGYTEAFF.

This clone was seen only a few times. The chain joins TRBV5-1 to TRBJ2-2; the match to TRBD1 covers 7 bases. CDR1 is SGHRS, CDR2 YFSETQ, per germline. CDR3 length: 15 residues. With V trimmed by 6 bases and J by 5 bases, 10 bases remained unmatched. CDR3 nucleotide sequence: TGCGCCAGCACCTTAGACAGGGCAGGTACCGGGGAGCTGTTTTTT. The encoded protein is CASTLDRAGTGELFF.

DNA for the CDR3: TGCGCCAGCCAGCCCGAAGTAGAGGGGGCCAGCCAGCCCCAGCATTTT. Its protein product is CASQPEVEGASQPQHF. The J gene is TRBJ1-5, the V gene TRBV10-2; 7 nucleotides align to TRBD1. Germline lookup yields CDR1 WSHSY and CDR2 SAAADI. The CDR3 runs 16 residues. V gave up 8 bases and J gave up 7 bases; unmatched junction bases: 17.

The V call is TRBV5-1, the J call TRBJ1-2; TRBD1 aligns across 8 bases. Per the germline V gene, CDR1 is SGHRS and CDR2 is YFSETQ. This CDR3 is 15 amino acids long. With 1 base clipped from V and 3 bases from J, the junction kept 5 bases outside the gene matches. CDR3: CASSLLETGDYGYTF. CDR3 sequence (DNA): TGCGCCAGCAGCTTGTTAGAGACAGGGGACTATGGCTACACCTTC. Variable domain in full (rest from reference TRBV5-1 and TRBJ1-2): KAGVTQTPRYLIKTRGQQVTLSCSPISGHRSVSWYQQTPGQGLQFLFEYFSETQRNKGNFPGRFSGRQFSNSRSEMNVSTLELGDSALYLCASSLLETGDYGYTFGSGTRLTVV.

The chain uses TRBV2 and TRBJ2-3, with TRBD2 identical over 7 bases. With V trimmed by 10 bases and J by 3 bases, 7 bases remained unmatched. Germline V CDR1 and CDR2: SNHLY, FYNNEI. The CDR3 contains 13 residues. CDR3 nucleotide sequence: TGTGCCATCGGAGGGACTATTACAGATACGCAGTATTTT. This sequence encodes CAIGGTITDTQYF.

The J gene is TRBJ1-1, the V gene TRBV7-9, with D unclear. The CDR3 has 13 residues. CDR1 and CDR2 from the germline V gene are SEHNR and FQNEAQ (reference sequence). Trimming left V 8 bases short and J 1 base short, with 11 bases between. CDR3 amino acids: CASRTSSNTEAFF. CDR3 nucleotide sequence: TGTGCCAGCCGGACTTCATCGAACACTGAAGCTTTCTTT.

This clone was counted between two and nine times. CDR3 sequence: CASSAGGSSYEQYF. DNA of the CDR3: TGTGCCAGCAGTGCAGGGGGCAGCTCCTACGAGCAGTACTTC. This chain connects TRBV6-5 to TRBJ2-7; the match to TRBD1 covers 8 bases. CDR1 MNHEY and CDR2 SVGAGI come from the germline V gene. V was pared by 5 bases and J by 0 bases, with 3 bases of the junction left unmatched. The CDR3 has 14 residues.

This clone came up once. The CDR3 region is CASSARGTGGYNEQFF. The CDR3 nucleotides are TGTGCCAGCAGCGCGAGAGGGACCGGAGGGTACAATGAGCAGTTCTTC. The chain carries TRBV11-3 and TRBJ2-1; TRBD2 might be the D (6 bases). Germline-derived CDR1 and CDR2 are SGHNT and YENEEA. The CDR3 contains 16 residues. Trimming pared 5 bases from V and 4 bases from J, leaving 18 bases between.